This section outlines one TCR beta chain sequence together with its context. Its antigen remains unidentified. Researchers ran the PCR with 60 Vbeta and 13 Jbeta primers. Sequenced by immunoSEQ multiplex PCR; TCRdb stores in-frame clones only, minus some. In the table there are some 190,000 clones, roughly 85% of which are singletons. This sample is part of a study of cytomegalovirus exposure and HLA in healthy donors. Donors had nominal health at sampling but likely had unrecorded immune exposures. General study findings and limits: In a later analysis, HLA-associated beta chains showed higher expansion and lower generation probabilities than comparable chains. Later work found most CMV-associated TCR beta chains apparently HLA-restricted.

With 7 bases removed from V and 6 bases from J, the gap between germline ends came to 18 bases. This CDR3 is 14 amino acids long. Looked up from germline, CDR1 is MNHEY and CDR2 is SVGAGI. The chain employs TRBV6-5 and TRBJ2-5, with a possible D match to TRBD1 (5 bases). Material for sequencing was PBMCs. The source of this sequence is a boy younger than 10 in good health and CMV-seronegative. The DNA for the CDR3 is TGTGCCAGCACCCACACCCAGGGTGGGAAGACCCAGTACTTC. It encodes CASTHTQGGKTQYF.